A single sample is the source of the 10 T cell receptor beta chains below, sequenced in a study of T cell changes during pregnancy in multiple sclerosis. Libraries were prepared by immunoSEQ multiplex PCR; TCRdb keeps only in-frame clonotypes and omits some of them. This table holds 25,000 to 35,000 clones, 85% found once. The sample here was CD8+ T cells from peripheral blood mononuclear cells, taken after pregnancy. These receptors were obtained from a female donor with multiple sclerosis, enrolled in a pregnancy study.

V is TRBV30 and J is TRBJ1-2; maybe TRBD1 (5 bases). Germline V gives CDR1 GTSNPN, CDR2 SVGIG (reference sequence). Trimming shortened V by 2 bases and J by 8 bases, and 15 bases separated the two germline ends. The CDR3 extends over 13 amino acids. Here the CDR3 reads CAWSHGGGNGYTF. CDR3 coding DNA: TGTGCCTGGAGTCACGGGGGGGGGAACGGCTACACCTTC.

V is TRBV5-1 and J is TRBJ1-1, with a weak D call TRBD1 (6 bases). Trimming removed 2 bases from V and 1 base from J, with 12 bases in between. The CDR3 totals 15 residues. Germline lookup yields CDR1 SGHRS and CDR2 YFSETQ. The CDR3 sequence: CASSFFRTANTEAFF. The CDR3, as DNA: TGCGCCAGCAGCTTCTTCCGGACAGCGAACACTGAAGCTTTCTTT. The whole variable domain, remainder taken from reference TRBV5-1 and TRBJ1-1, is KAGVTQTPRYLIKTRGQQVTLSCSPISGHRSVSWYQQTPGQGLQFLFEYFSETQRNKGNFPGRFSGRQFSNSRSEMNVSTLELGDSALYLCASSFFRTANTEAFFGQGTRLTVV.

The gene calls are TRBV4-1 and TRBJ1-5; no reliable D call. The CDR3 runs to 16 residues. Germline V gives CDR1 MGHRA, CDR2 YSYEKL. V was shortened by 0 bases and J by 1 base, with 10 bases between the two germline ends. CDR3 amino acids: CASSQEPGLSNQPQHF. In nucleotides, the CDR3 is TGCGCCAGCAGCCAAGAGCCGGGGTTGAGCAATCAGCCCCAGCATTTT.

This clone was observed a single time. The chain combines TRBV19 with TRBJ2-7, with D tentatively TRBD2 (7 bases). Deletions cut 3 bases from V and 3 bases from J, with 15 bases between. The germline gives CDR1 LNHDA, CDR2 SQIVND (reference sequence). This CDR3 contains 15 residues. CDR3 sequence: CASSMEAGHVYEQYF. The CDR3 coding sequence is TGTGCCAGTAGTATGGAAGCGGGACACGTCTACGAGCAGTACTTC.

This clone ranks as medium-sized. V gene TRBV5-8 combines with J gene TRBJ2-1, with D unresolved. Trimming cost V 0 bases and J 7 bases, with 5 bases left between them. Germline-derived CDR1 and CDR2 are SGHTS and YDEGEE. The CDR3 totals 12 residues. The CDR3 sequence is CASSLALNEQFF. The CDR3 coding sequence is TGTGCCAGCAGCTTGGCCCTAAATGAGCAGTTCTTC.

This clone is judged medium-sized. The chain carries TRBV7-8 and TRBJ1-1, with 7 bases aligning to TRBD1. Losses at the gene ends were 5 bases for V and 3 bases for J; bases not matched to a gene: 12. This CDR3 is built from 16 residues. Germline CDR1 and CDR2: SGHVS and FQNEAQ. CDR3 region: CASSDSTGVGYTEAFF. In nucleotides, the CDR3 is TGTGCCAGCAGCGATAGTACAGGGGTTGGGTACACTGAAGCTTTCTTT.

This sequence joins TRBV2 and TRBJ2-7; 9 bases align to TRBD1. Germline CDR1 SNHLY, CDR2 FYNNEI. This CDR3 comprises 14 residues. With 1 base clipped from V and 5 bases from J, the junction kept 3 bases outside the gene matches. The CDR3 spells CASSEGTGADEQYF. The CDR3 DNA is TGTGCCAGCAGTGAAGGGACAGGGGCCGACGAGCAGTACTTC.

The V gene is TRBV27, the J gene TRBJ1-2, with 9 bases fitting TRBD1. The CDR3 has 15 residues. Trimming took 6 bases from V and 5 from J; bases not matched to a gene: 10. The germline V gene has CDR1 MNHEY and CDR2 SMNVEV (reference sequence). The CDR3 protein is CASSTIPGTGYGYTF. For the CDR3, the DNA is TGTGCCAGCAGCACAATTCCCGGGACAGGGTATGGCTACACCTTC.

Relative to its sample, this clone is medium-sized. The chain recombines TRBV30 with TRBJ1-1, with TRBD1 as a possible D gene (5 bases). This CDR3 region has 13 residues. The germline V and J ends were trimmed by 2 bases and 3 bases, with 10 bases remaining between them. Germline V gives CDR1 GTSNPN, CDR2 SVGIG (reference sequence). The CDR3 is CAWSKGAHTEAFF. The CDR3 region has the DNA TGTGCCTGGAGTAAAGGGGCGCACACTGAAGCTTTCTTT.

This clone was seen once. This rearrangement joins TRBV4-3 to TRBJ2-2; 9 nucleotides match TRBD1. V gave up 4 bases and J gave up 1 base; unmatched junction bases: 4. CDR1 is LGHNA, CDR2 YSLEER, per germline. The CDR3 has 16 residues. CDR3 in amino acids: CASSRTGGQNTGELFF. The DNA of the CDR3 is TGCGCCAGCAGCCGCACAGGGGGCCAGAACACCGGGGAGCTGTTTTTT.